A selection of T cell receptor beta chains follows, all from one sample in a study of somatic mutations in cytotoxic T cells in rheumatoid arthritis. Only in-frame clones appear in the TCRdb table, and some are missing; sequencing was by immunoSEQ multiplex PCR. The sample consists of more than 4,500 clones, about 82% of them appearing once. Sequenced material: CD8+ T cells sorted from blood. These receptors were obtained from a woman in her forties or fifties with rheumatoid arthritis. Each CDR3 is given without its conserved first and last residue.

J gene | V gene | CDR3 protein
TRBJ1-3 | TRBV7-6 | ASSDVGTPHSGNTIY
TRBJ2-7 | TRBV27 | ACSQGTTSSYEQY
TRBJ2-5 | TRBV6-1 | ASRGQGGETQY
TRBJ1-2 | TRBV29-1 | SAPGTGGVEGYGYT
TRBJ1-2 | TRBV30 | AWVNGYT
NA | TRBV6-5 | ASSGRDRAHEQY
TRBJ2-7 | TRBV28 | ASTVTSAGYGQY
TRBJ2-3 | TRBV27 | ASSLYASGGRDTQY
TRBJ2-3 | TRBV27 | ASSLAGPADTQY
TRBJ1-5 | TRBV5-4 | ASSLAPADQPQH
TRBJ2-4 | TRBV7-8 | ASSFDDSLAKNIQY
TRBJ2-7 | TRBV2 | ASPGAGSSYEQY
TRBJ2-7 | TRBV7-2 | ASSPRGLAGGDEQY
TRBJ2-1 | TRBV11-3 | ASSSTGTSSYNEQF
TRBJ2-3 | TRBV11-3 | ASSLGGRGDTQY
TRBJ2-1 | TRBV7-9 | ASSPAKGLAGNNEQF
TRBJ2-7 | TRBV7-2 | ASSPTGSPYEQY
TRBJ2-5 | TRBV21-1 | ASSENRGLETQY
TRBJ2-3 | TRBV28 | ASSTRGVTDTQY
TRBJ2-3 | TRBV29-1 | NARVEGTQY
TRBJ1-1 | TRBV30 | AWSMGGTEAF
TRBJ2-3 | TRBV4-2 | ASSQDPAGTSGGADTQY
TRBJ2-1 | TRBV27 | ASMEYNEQF
TRBJ2-7 | TRBV5-6 | ASSMSLSSKSTGEY
TRBJ2-7 | TRBV28 | ASSLLNSEQY
NA | TRBV6-5 | ASSSSSGVGYEQY
TRBJ2-7 | TRBV6-1 | ASSEEGPGQGNYEQY
TRBJ1-2 | TRBV29-1 | SVKDRSSYGYT
TRBJ1-6 | TRBV6-5 | ASSAGTGGGPLH
TRBJ2-5 | TRBV7-9 | ASSVGDQETQY
TRBJ2-2 | TRBV9 | ASSAGSGELF
TRBJ2-7 | TRBV10-2 | ASRGTMSSYEQY
TRBJ1-5 | TRBV19 | ASSSGNQPQH
TRBJ1-2 | TRBV27 | ASSLGDRGYGYT